This T cell receptor beta chain was recovered during a study of T cells in women clearing cervical HPV infection. Whole-study context: Only a few women had HLA typing results available. Findings of the study overall: Cases carried less TRBV6-7 than controls: 0.11% versus 0.16%. Each sample's T-cell count was unknown, possibly confounding richness.

On this clone: What it recognizes is unknown. The observed sequence ends 3 residues before the CDR3 terminus, with the missing tail filled in from the germline J gene.

The method was immunoSEQ multiplex PCR; TCRdb's version includes in-frame clones alone and lacks a portion of them. This sample contains about 15,000 clones. The germline CDR1 and CDR2 sequences are WNHNN and SYGVQD (reference sequence). The CDR3 runs 15 residues. V shed 0 bases and J shed 1 base, with 9 bases lying between them. The sequence was obtained from a woman between 18 and 70 years old with a cervical HPV16 infection that either progressed to CIN3+ or cleared (not recorded which). The chain couples TRBV10-1 to TRBJ1-1; D is possibly TRBD1 (6 bases). The sample comprised blood buffy coat. The sequenced CDR3 bases are TGCGCCAGCAGTGAGTCGACACAGGGGAACACTGAA. Its translation: CASSESTQGNTE. The whole CDR3 reads CASSESTQGNTEAFF.